This T cell receptor (beta chain) is from a study of somatic mutations in cytotoxic T cells in rheumatoid arthritis. Overall study results and limits: The authors did not know the antigen targets of the expanded CD8+ clones.

A note on this clone: What it binds is not known.

Clones were sequenced by immunoSEQ multiplex PCR, and TCRdb holds only the in-frame ones, with some missing. The repertoire holds approximately 9,500 clones, with approximately 86% as singletons. The CDR3 spans 16 residues. Losses at the gene ends were 3 bases for V and 0 bases for J; bases not matched to a gene: 5. Germline V gives CDR1 SEHNR, CDR2 FQNEAQ (reference sequence). Material: CD8+ T cells sorted from blood. The TCR originated in an adult with rheumatoid arthritis. The genes are TRBV7-9 and TRBJ2-3, with 8 bases matching TRBD2. In nucleotides, the CDR3 is TGTGCCAGCAGCTTCCAGCGGGAGAGAAGCACAGATACGCAGTATTTT. This translates into CASSFQRERSTDTQYF.